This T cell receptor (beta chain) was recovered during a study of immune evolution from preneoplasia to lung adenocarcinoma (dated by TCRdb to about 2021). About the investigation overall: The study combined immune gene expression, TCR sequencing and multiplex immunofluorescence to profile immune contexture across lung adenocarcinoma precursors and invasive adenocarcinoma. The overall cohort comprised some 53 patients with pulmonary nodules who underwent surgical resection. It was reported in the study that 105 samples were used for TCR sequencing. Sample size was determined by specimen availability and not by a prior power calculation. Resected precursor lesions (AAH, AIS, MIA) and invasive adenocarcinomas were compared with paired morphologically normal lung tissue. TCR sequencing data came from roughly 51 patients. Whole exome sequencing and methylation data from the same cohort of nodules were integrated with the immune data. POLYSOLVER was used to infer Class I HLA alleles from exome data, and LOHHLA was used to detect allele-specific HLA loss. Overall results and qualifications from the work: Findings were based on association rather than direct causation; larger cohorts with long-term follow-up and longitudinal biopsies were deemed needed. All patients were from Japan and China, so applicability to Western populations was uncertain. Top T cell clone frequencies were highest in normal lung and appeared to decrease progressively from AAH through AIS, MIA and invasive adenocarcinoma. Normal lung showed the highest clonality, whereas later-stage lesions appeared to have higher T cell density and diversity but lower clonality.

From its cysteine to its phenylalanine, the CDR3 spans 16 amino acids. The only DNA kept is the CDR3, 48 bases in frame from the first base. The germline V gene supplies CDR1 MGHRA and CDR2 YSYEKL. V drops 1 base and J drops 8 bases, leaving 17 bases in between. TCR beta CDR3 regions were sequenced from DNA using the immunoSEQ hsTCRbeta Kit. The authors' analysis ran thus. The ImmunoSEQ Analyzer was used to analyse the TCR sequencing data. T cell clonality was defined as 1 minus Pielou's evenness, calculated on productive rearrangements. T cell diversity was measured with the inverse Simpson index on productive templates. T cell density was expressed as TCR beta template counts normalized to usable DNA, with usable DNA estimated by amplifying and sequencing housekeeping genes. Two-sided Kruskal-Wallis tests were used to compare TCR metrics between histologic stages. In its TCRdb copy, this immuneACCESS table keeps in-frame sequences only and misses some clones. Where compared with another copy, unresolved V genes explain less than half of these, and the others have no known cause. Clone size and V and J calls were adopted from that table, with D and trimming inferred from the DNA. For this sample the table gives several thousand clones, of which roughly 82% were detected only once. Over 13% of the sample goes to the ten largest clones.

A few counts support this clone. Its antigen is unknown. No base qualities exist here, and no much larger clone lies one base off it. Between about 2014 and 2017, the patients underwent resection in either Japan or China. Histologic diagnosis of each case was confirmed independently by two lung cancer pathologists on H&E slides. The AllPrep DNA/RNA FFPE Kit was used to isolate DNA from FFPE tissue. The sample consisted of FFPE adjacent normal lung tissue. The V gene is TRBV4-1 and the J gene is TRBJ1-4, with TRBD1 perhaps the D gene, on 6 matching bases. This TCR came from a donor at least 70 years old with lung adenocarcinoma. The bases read TGCGCCAGCAGCCAAGCAGGGGTAGGGGGAAGGGAAAAACTGTTTTTT. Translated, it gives CASSQAGVGGREKLFF.